These 9 T cell receptor beta chains originate from one sample sequenced in a study of cytomegalovirus exposure and HLA in healthy donors. PCR amplification relied on 60 Vbeta primers (plus 13 Jbeta primers). Profiling relied on immunoSEQ multiplex PCR, and the TCRdb table lists in-frame clones only, not all of them. Among some 250,000 clones listed, approximately 81% were seen once. The material sequenced was PBMCs. The receptors stem from a woman aged 60-75 years in good health and CMV-seropositive.

V usage is TRBV7-3 and J usage is TRBJ2-7; TRBD2 might be the D (6 bases). Trimming pared 3 bases from V and 1 base from J, leaving 10 bases between. Per the germline V gene, CDR1 is SGHTA and CDR2 is FQGTGA. The CDR3 spans 14 residues. CDR3 nucleotide sequence: TGTGCCAGCAGCTTGTCCCGGGGGTCCTACGAGCAGTACTTC. Protein sequence: CASSLSRGSYEQYF.

The V call is TRBV5-1, the J call TRBJ2-7, with TRBD1 identical over 8 bases. Germline CDR1 is SGHRS and CDR2 is YFSETQ. V shed 4 bases and J 2 bases; nucleotides not matched to a gene: 5. The CDR3 extends over 14 amino acids. CDR3 loop: CASSPGQDTYEQYF. The CDR3, as DNA: TGCGCCAGCAGCCCGGGACAGGACACCTACGAGCAGTACTTC.

This sequence joins TRBV18 and TRBJ2-2; a weak D match, TRBD1 (6 bases). The V end lost 4 bases, the J end lost 5 bases, and 14 bases lay between the germline ends. The length of the CDR3 is 15 residues. The germline V gene has CDR1 KGHSH and CDR2 LQKENI. The chain's CDR3 is CASSRAGAPTGELFF. CDR3 DNA: TGTGCCAGCTCACGGGCAGGGGCCCCAACCGGGGAGCTGTTTTTT.

The chain carries TRBV28 and TRBJ2-3; 7 bases fit TRBD2. Germline CDR1 and CDR2: MDHEN and SYDVKM. This CDR3 has 16 amino acids. Unmatched junction bases numbered 9, after V lost 6 bases and J lost 0 bases. CDR3 amino acids: CASRFQRDYSTDTQYF. In DNA, the CDR3 is TGTGCCAGCAGATTCCAGCGGGATTATAGCACAGATACGCAGTATTTT.

This clone has only a few counts. The rearrangement joins TRBV10-3 to TRBJ1-4; 9 bases are shared with TRBD1. V lost 2 bases and J lost 8; bases outside the gene matches: 3. Germline V CDR1 and CDR2: ENHRY, SYGVKD. The CDR3 length is 14 residues. The CDR3 bases are TGTGCCATCAGTGAGGGGACAGGGAACGAAAAACTGTTTTTT. This gives the protein CAISEGTGNEKLFF.

V is TRBV19 and J is TRBJ2-1; 8 nucleotides align to TRBD1. This CDR3 spans 15 amino acids. The V segment lost 4 bases and the J segment 3 bases; nucleotides outside the gene matches: 5. From germline, CDR1 is LNHDA and CDR2 SQIVND (reference sequence). The CDR3 DNA follows: TGTGCCAGTAGTAGGGACAGGAGGGGCTACAATGAGCAGTTCTTC. Its protein is CASSRDRRGYNEQFF.

This clone turned up a few times. V and J are TRBV11-1 and TRBJ2-3; D remains ambiguous. The ends were cut back, 5 bases at V and 3 bases at J, with 9 bases in the middle. Looked up from germline, CDR1 is SGHAT and CDR2 is FQDESV (reference sequence). This CDR3 has 13 amino acids. The CDR3 protein is CASSVTPTDTQYF. CDR3 in DNA: TGTGCCAGCAGCGTGACTCCGACAGATACGCAGTATTTT.

The genes are TRBV9 and TRBJ2-2; D unclear. The length of the CDR3 is 14 residues. The germline gives CDR1 SGDLS, CDR2 YYNGEE. V lost 0 bases to trimming and J lost 9 bases, with 12 bases between them. As DNA, the CDR3 is TGTGCCAGCAGCGTAGATCTACTCCCCCGGGAGCTGTTTTTT. This encodes CASSVDLLPRELFF.

This clone was recorded once. The chain is built from TRBV29-1 and TRBJ2-1, with a tentative D call TRBD1 (6 bases). V was pared by 4 bases and J by 1 base, with 14 bases between. The CDR3 contains 15 residues. The V gene's germline CDR1 is SQVTM and CDR2 ANQGSEA. The CDR3 is CSVVRLGGSYNEQFF. The CDR3 nucleotides read TGCAGCGTTGTTAGGCTAGGGGGTTCCTACAATGAGCAGTTCTTC.